The 8 T cell receptor beta chains given below trace back to one sample, sequenced in a study of T cell responses to AZD1222 COVID-19 vaccine. Libraries were prepared by immunoSEQ multiplex PCR; TCRdb keeps only in-frame clonotypes and omits some of them. The data hold about 130,000 clones, with about 80% observed a single time. The specimen was peripheral blood, collected on day 0 of AZD1222 vaccination. These receptors were taken from an adult in good health.

The chain has TRBV29-1 and TRBJ2-5; D possibly corresponds to TRBD2 (6 bases). V was shortened by 8 bases and J by 4 bases, with 17 bases between the two germline ends. CDR3 size: 13 residues. Germline CDR1 SQVTM, CDR2 ANQGSEA. This CDR3 is CSSWDLGGETQYF. The CDR3 coding sequence is TGCAGCTCCTGGGACTTGGGGGGAGAGACCCAGTACTTC.

The chain combines TRBV19 with TRBJ2-3, with D possibly TRBD1 on 5 matching bases. There are 14 residues in the CDR3. CDR1 is LNHDA and CDR2 is SQIVND in the germline V gene (reference sequence). Trimming cost V 6 bases and J 1 base, with 11 bases left between them. CDR3 sequence (DNA): TGTGCCAGTAGATCAAGACAGCGCACAGATACGCAGTATTTT. Amino acid sequence: CASRSRQRTDTQYF.

The chain recombines TRBV5-1 with TRBJ1-3, with no clear D. Trimming stripped 2 bases from V and 0 bases from J, with 9 bases between. The CDR3 is 15 residues long. CDR1 SGHRS and CDR2 YFSETQ come from the germline V gene. This CDR3 is CASSLDGSSGNTIYF. The CDR3, as DNA: TGCGCCAGCAGCTTAGATGGGAGCTCTGGAAACACCATATATTTT.

This clone was recorded at least ten times. This sample includes further DNA sequences coding for the same CDR3. The CDR3 bases are TGTGCCACCAGTGGTGGACAGGGAAGCCTTTACGAGCAGTACTTC. Its translation: CATSGGQGSLYEQYF. V usage is TRBV24-1 and J usage is TRBJ2-7; 8 nucleotides align to TRBD1. Germline V CDR1 and CDR2: KGHDR, SFDVKD. V lost 5 bases, J lost 4 bases, and 9 bases stayed unmatched. This CDR3 contains 15 residues.

The chain carries TRBV3-1 (or the pseudogene TRBV3-2) and TRBJ1-2, with 8 bases identical to TRBD1. This CDR3 spans 14 amino acids. The V and J ends lost 2 bases and 8 bases, in that order; junction bases with no gene match: 7. Germline V gene sequence: CDR1 LGHDT, CDR2 YNNKEL (reference sequence). This CDR3 is CASSQYQGATGYTF. The DNA of the CDR3 is TGTGCCAGCAGCCAATACCAGGGGGCGACGGGCTACACCTTC.

V gene TRBV6-1 combines with J gene TRBJ1-5; no definite D call. The CDR3 length is 13 residues. V lost 4 bases, J lost 6 bases, and 10 bases lay in between. The germline CDR1 and CDR2 sequences are MNHNS and SASEGT. In DNA form, the CDR3 reads TGTGCCAGCAGTGGAGCATGGGCTCAGCCCCAGCATTTT. Translation: CASSGAWAQPQHF.

The V gene is TRBV6-1, the J gene TRBJ1-1; tentatively, D is TRBD1 (6 bases). This CDR3 region has 16 residues. From germline, CDR1 is MNHNS and CDR2 SASEGT. With 0 bases removed from V and 1 base from J, the gap between germline ends came to 12 bases. CDR3 nucleotides: TGTGCCAGCAGTGAAGCTACCGGGACAAGGAACACTGAAGCTTTCTTT. Translated, it gives CASSEATGTRNTEAFF.

This clone has only a few counts. The rearrangement joins TRBV11-2 to TRBJ2-7; D remains unclear. V was shortened by 7 bases and J by 7 bases, with 23 bases between the two germline ends. The CDR3 contains 15 residues. Germline CDR1 reads SGHAT; CDR2 reads FQNNGV. For the CDR3, the DNA is TGTGCCAGCACCCCGCTTCGGGTGAACCTTGGGGAGCAGTACTTC. This encodes CASTPLRVNLGEQYF.